This T cell receptor (beta chain) was profiled in a study of cytomegalovirus exposure and HLA in healthy donors. J was trimmed by 1 base and V by 0 bases; bases with no gene match: 4. The CDR3 runs 17 residues. Germline V gene data show CDR1 as LGHNA and CDR2 as YSLEER. The PCR had 60 Vbeta and 13 Jbeta primers. TCRdb's copy holds only in-frame clones and misses some; the assay was immunoSEQ multiplex PCR. The table includes about 160,000 clones, roughly 80% detected once. This clonotype was obtained from a woman aged 30 to 39 in good health and CMV-seropositive. The sequenced sample was PBMCs. The chain links TRBV4-3 to TRBJ2-2; TRBD2 matches at 8 bases. The CDR3 loop is CASSQDYRGGNTGELFF. For the CDR3, the DNA is TGCGCCAGCAGCCAAGATTATCGGGGGGGGAACACCGGGGAGCTGTTTTTT.